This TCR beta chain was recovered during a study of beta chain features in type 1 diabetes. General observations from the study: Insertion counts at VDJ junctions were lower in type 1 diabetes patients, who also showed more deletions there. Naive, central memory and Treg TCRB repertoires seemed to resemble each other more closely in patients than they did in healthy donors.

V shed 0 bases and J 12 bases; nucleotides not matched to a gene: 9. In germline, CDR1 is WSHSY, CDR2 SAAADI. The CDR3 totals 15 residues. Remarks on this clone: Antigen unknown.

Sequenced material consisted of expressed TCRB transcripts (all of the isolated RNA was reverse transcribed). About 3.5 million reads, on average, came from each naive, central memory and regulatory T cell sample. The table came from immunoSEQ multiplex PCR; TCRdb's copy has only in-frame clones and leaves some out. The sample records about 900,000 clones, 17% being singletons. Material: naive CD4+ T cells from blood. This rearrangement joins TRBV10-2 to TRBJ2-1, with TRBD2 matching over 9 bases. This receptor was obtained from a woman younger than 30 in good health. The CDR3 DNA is TGCGCCAGCAGTGAGTCGGTGCTAGCGGGAAGATGGCAGTTCTTC. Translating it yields CASSESVLAGRWQFF.